The 7 T cell receptor beta chains below were found in one sample sequenced in a study of tumor-infiltrating lymphocytes in primary liver carcinoma. Starting material for RNA and DNA co-extraction consisted of about 17-32 mg of unsorted bulk tissue. The input was 450 to 500 ng total RNA; TCR beta cDNA was made from it with a constant-region primer. Three-round nested multiplex PCR performed with slightly modified ARM-PCR produced the TCR beta libraries. Primers for the first two PCR rounds were TRBV1-TRBV30 forward primers and a C-beta reverse primer (roughly 10 cycles per round). MiXCR, run by TCRdb on the multiplex PCR reads, gives a single entry per CDR3 protein. The sample consists of 70,000 to 85,000 distinct CDR3 sequences, about 64% of them appearing once. The sequenced sample was liver tumor tissue from sampling region 4. Documented subset: tumor region T4, right-lateral pole. The receptors originated from a woman in her fifties or sixties with primary liver carcinoma and hepatitis B virus infection.

Comments on this clonotype: This may arise from a read error, as a much more abundant clone is one base away. The chain uses TRBV5-1 and TRBJ2-1; D uncertain. The CDR3 spans 13 residues. Germline values: CDR1 SGHRS, CDR2 YFSETQ. CDR3 bases: TGCGCCAGCAGCTTGGGGACGTACAGTGAGCAGTTCTTC. Translating gives CASSLGTYSEQFF.

Notes on this clonotype: A much larger clone lies a single base off, so this may be a read error. This chain joins TRBV7-9 and TRBJ2-7; TRBD2 agrees at 10 bases. This CDR3 is built from 19 residues. Germline V gene lookup returns CDR1 SEHNR and CDR2 FQNEAQ (reference sequence). V was clipped by 5 bases and J by 3 bases; unmatched bases: 19. CDR3 in amino acids: CASSDTSPISGRLLYEQYF. The DNA for the CDR3 is TGTGCCAGCAGCGACACAAGCCCTATTAGCGGGAGGCTTCTCTACGAGCAGTACTTC.

The V and J genes are TRBV11-2 and TRBJ2-7, with 10 positions matching TRBD2. J was trimmed by 3 bases and V by 0 bases; bases with no gene match: 17. This CDR3 comprises 20 residues. The germline CDR1 and CDR2 sequences are SGHAT and FQNNGV. The CDR3 reads CASSLDIPGLASRNVYEQYF. The CDR3, as DNA: TGTGCCAGCAGCTTAGACATCCCGGGACTAGCGTCTCGAAACGTCTACGAGCAGTACTTC. Filled out from reference TRBV11-2 and TRBJ2-7, the complete variable domain reads EAGVAQSPRYKIIEKRQSVAFWCNPISGHATLYWYQQILGQGPKLLIQFQNNGVVDDSQLPKDRFSAERLKGVDSTLKIQPAKLEDSAVYLCASSLDIPGLASRNVYEQYFGPGTRLTVT.

As for this clonotype: The CDR3 end shows no conserved phenylalanine or tryptophan, and so a read error is likely. The chain carries TRBV11-3 and TRBJ2-1, with D possibly TRBD2 on 5 matching bases. V was pared by 4 bases and J by 9 bases, with 19 bases between. The CDR3 runs to 15 residues. Germline loops: CDR1 SGHNT, CDR2 YENEEA. The CDR3 DNA reads as TGTGCCAGCAGCTCGGCAGCGGCTGACCGGGGTGAGCAGTTCATC. Encoded protein: CASSSAAADRGEQFI.

In its sample, this clonotype was seen once. At one end, the junction sequence differs from germline, possibly due to a read error. The CDR3: CACSGGVGQETQYF. Written as DNA, the CDR3 is TGTGCCTGCAGTGGCGGGGTAGGCCAAGAGACCCAGTACTTC. The chain carries TRBV2 and TRBJ2-5; D might be TRBD2 (6 bases). The CDR3 sequence is 14 residues long. The V gene's germline CDR1 is SNHLY and CDR2 FYNNEI.

As concerns this clonotype: The junction departs from the called germline gene at one end, perhaps through a read error. The chain recombines TRBV11-2 with TRBJ2-2; D is possibly TRBD1 or TRBD2 (6 bases each). Germline V CDR1 and CDR2: SGHAT, FQNNGV. The CDR3 extends over 17 amino acids. CDR3 DNA: TGTACCAGCAGCTCAGTAGGCAGGGGACTTGTCACCCGGGAGCTGTTTTTT. This sequence encodes CTSSSVGRGLVTRELFF.

Comments on this clonotype: Because it lacks the conserved phenylalanine or tryptophan at the end, this CDR3 is likely a read error. The chain is built from TRBV11-1 and TRBJ2-5, with TRBD1 matching 9 bases. The CDR3 loop spans 16 amino acids. Germline values: CDR1 SGHAT, CDR2 FQDESV (reference sequence). CDR3 nucleotides: TGTGCCAGCAGCTCCTCCGGGACAGGGTACCAAGGGACCCAGTACCTC. This translates into CASSSSGTGYQGTQYL.